One sample yielded the 5 T cell receptor beta chains listed below, sequenced in a study of regulatory T cells in long-lasting Graves disease. Time point meaning: newly diagnosed GD, antithyroid drugs for less than 3 months. Researchers made the TCR library from RNA that was extracted from PBMCs. For TCR beta, libraries came from iRepertoire HTBI primers and Arm-PCR of CDR3 regions. One entry per CDR3 protein results from TCRdb running MiXCR on the multiplex PCR reads. The sample carries roughly 350,000 distinct CDR3 sequences, 15% to 20% recorded once. The data were also submitted as part of a second study, on T cells in Graves' hyperthyroidism and ophthalmopathy.

The sample in question was peripheral blood mononuclear cells (PBMCs), obtained at new diagnosis, from a patient treated with antithyroid drugs. The origin of the receptors is a woman between 18 and 29 years old with Graves disease.

This clonotype was observed a handful of times. V and J are TRBV7-9 and TRBJ1-1; D gene ambiguous. From germline, CDR1 is SEHNR and CDR2 FQNEAQ (reference sequence). The V gene lost 5 bases and the J gene lost 3 bases, with 16 bases spanning the gap. The length of the CDR3 is 15 residues. The CDR3 DNA follows: TGTGCCAGCAGCCAAAGCCGGTGGGCGGACACTGAAGCTTTCTTT. It translates to CASSQSRWADTEAFF. The full variable domain, completed using reference TRBV7-9 and TRBJ1-1, is DTGVSQNPRHKITKRGQNVTFRCDPISEHNRLYWYRQTLGQGPEFLTYFQNEAQLEKSRLLSDRFSAERPKGSFSTLEIQRTEQGDSAMYLCASSQSRWADTEAFFGQGTRLTVV.

This clonotype was recorded many times. The chain recombines TRBV2 with TRBJ2-7; no reliable D call. CDR1 is SNHLY and CDR2 is FYNNEI in the germline V gene. The CDR3 runs to 13 residues. V lost 5 bases to trimming and J lost 4 bases, with 12 bases between them. The CDR3 bases are TGTGCCAGCAGTCGGGCACAGAATTACGAGCAGTACTTC. It yields the protein CASSRAQNYEQYF.

There are a few counts of this clonotype. This rearrangement joins TRBV15 to TRBJ2-7; 8 nucleotides line up with TRBD1. The V gene end was trimmed by 5 bases and the J gene end by 2 bases; junction bases not matched to a gene: 8. Germline-derived CDR1 and CDR2 are LNHNV and YYDKDF (reference sequence). This CDR3 spans 15 amino acids. CDR3 sequence: CATSGREQGAYEQYF. DNA for the CDR3: TGTGCCACCAGCGGACGGGAACAGGGGGCCTACGAGCAGTACTTC.

As for this clonotype: A much more abundant neighbour one base away suggests this may be a read error. V usage is TRBV3-1 and J usage is TRBJ2-5, with 9 bases aligning to TRBD2. The CDR3 spans 17 residues. Losses at the gene ends were 4 bases for V and 7 bases for J; bases not matched to a gene: 16. Germline V gives CDR1 LGHDT, CDR2 YNNKEL (reference sequence). The CDR3 is CASSLRSRTSDARTQYF. The CDR3 region has the DNA TGTGCCAGCAGCCTAAGATCCCGGACTAGCGACGCGAGGACCCAGTACTTC.

This clonotype appeared a few times. The CDR3 protein is CASSLTAGEPNNEQFF. The CDR3 nucleotides are TGTGCCAGCAGCTTAACAGCGGGGGAGCCTAACAATGAGCAGTTCTTC. This chain connects TRBV7-3 to TRBJ2-1; 8 nucleotides agree with TRBD2. This CDR3 has 16 residues. Germline V CDR1 and CDR2: SGHTA, FQGTGA. After removal of 0 bases from V and 5 bases from J, the junction contained 6 bases not matched to a gene.